This T cell receptor (beta chain) appears in the sequencing data of a study of tumor-infiltrating lymphocytes in primary liver carcinoma. Remarks on this clonotype: An end of the junction does not agree with germline; a read error may underlie this.

Co-extracting RNA and DNA was done with about 17-31 mg of unsorted bulk tissue as input. Starting material of 400 to 600 ng total RNA yielded TCR beta cDNA via a constant-region primer. Libraries for TCR beta were built through three nested multiplex PCR rounds, which together made up a slightly modified ARM-PCR procedure. TRBV1-TRBV30 forward primers paired with a C-beta reverse primer were used in the first two PCR rounds, which ran around 10 cycles each. TCRdb called the multiplex PCR reads again in MiXCR, with one record for every CDR3 protein. The sample yields 35,000 to 40,000 distinct CDR3 sequences, 60% to 80% seen once. Per germline, CDR1 MDHEN and CDR2 SYDVKM. CDR3 length: 14 amino acids.

This chain links TRBV28 with TRBJ2-7, with D perhaps matching TRBD1 (6 bases). The clonotype was recovered from a man aged 40-55 years with primary liver carcinoma and hepatitis B virus infection. What was sequenced was tumor-adjacent normal liver tissue. In DNA form, the CDR3 reads TGTGACAGCAGTTTCGCTATTGGACAGTACGAGCAGTACTTC. Translation: CDSSFAIGQYEQYF. Together with reference TRBV28 and TRBJ2-7, the CDR3 gives the full variable domain: DVKVTQSSRYLVKRTGEKVFLECVQDMDHENMFWYRQDPGLGLRLIYFSYDVKMKEKGDIPEGYSVSREKKERFSLILESASTNQTSMYLCDSSFAIGQYEQYFGPGTRLTVT.